This T cell receptor (beta chain) was sequenced during a study of cytomegalovirus exposure and HLA in healthy donors. Germline V gives CDR1 SSHAT, CDR2 FNYEAQ (reference sequence). CDR3 length: 17 residues. Details on this clone: Its target is unknown. The junction differs from germline at one of its ends, possibly a read error.

PCR was performed using 60 Vbeta and 13 Jbeta primers. The table came from immunoSEQ multiplex PCR; TCRdb's copy has only in-frame clones and leaves some out. Of about 170,000 clones listed, approximately 78% are singletons. Broader study findings: The productive fraction for most TCR beta V segments was about 90% or about 30% in an earlier analysis. In a later analysis, several top co-occurrence clusters appeared linked to parvovirus B19, influenza, CMV and Epstein-Barr virus.

The sequence derives from a girl aged 2-9 years in good health and CMV-seropositive. Sequenced input: PBMCs. The V call is TRBV7-7, the J call TRBJ2-4; TRBD2 aligns across 11 bases. The CDR3, as DNA: TGTGCTAGCAGCTCTGTACTAGCGGGAGAGACGGTAAACATTCAGTACTTC. Protein sequence: CASSSVLAGETVNIQYF.